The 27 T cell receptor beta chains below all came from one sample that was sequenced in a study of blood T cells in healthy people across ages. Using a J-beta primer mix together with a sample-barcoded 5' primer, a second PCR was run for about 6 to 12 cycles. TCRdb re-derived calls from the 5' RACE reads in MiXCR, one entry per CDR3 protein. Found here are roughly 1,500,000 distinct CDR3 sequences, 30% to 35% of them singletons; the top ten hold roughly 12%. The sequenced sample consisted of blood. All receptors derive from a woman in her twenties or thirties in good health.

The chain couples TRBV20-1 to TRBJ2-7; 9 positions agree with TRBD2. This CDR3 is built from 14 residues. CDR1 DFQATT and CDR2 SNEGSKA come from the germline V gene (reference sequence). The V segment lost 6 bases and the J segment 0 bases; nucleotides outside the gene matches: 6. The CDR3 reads CSAALAGPSYEQYF. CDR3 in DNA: TGCAGTGCCGCACTAGCGGGTCCCTCCTACGAGCAGTACTTC.

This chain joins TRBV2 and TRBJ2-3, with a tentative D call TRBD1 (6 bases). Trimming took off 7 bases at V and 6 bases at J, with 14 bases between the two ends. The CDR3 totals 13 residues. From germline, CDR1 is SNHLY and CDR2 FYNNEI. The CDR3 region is CASTLGRGDTQYF. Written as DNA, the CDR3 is TGTGCCAGCACACTAGGAAGGGGGGATACGCAGTATTTT.

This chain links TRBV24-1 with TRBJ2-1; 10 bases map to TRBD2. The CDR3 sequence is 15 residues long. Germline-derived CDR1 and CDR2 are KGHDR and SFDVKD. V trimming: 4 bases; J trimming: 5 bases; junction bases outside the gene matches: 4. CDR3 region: CATSDWTSGDNEQFF. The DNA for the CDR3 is TGTGCCACCAGTGACTGGACTAGCGGAGACAATGAGCAGTTCTTC.

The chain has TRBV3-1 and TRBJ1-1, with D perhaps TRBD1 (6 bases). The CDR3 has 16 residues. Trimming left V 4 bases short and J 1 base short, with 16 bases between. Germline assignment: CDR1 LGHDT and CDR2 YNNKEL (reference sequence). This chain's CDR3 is CASSPRLGHKNTEAFF. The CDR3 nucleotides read TGTGCCAGCAGCCCCCGCCTGGGACACAAGAACACTGAAGCTTTCTTT. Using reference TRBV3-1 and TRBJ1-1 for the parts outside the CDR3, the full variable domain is DTAVSQTPKYLVTQMGNDKSIKCEQNLGHDTMYWYKQDSKKFLKIMFSYNNKELIINETVPNRFSPKSPDKAHLNLHINSLELGDSAVYFCASSPRLGHKNTEAFFGQGTRLTVV.

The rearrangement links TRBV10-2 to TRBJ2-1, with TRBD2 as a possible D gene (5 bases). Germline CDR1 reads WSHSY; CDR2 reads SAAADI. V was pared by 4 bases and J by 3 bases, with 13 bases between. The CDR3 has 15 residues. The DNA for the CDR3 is TGCGCCAGCAGTGGGGAGAACGGCGACTACAATGAGCAGTTCTTC. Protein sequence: CASSGENGDYNEQFF.

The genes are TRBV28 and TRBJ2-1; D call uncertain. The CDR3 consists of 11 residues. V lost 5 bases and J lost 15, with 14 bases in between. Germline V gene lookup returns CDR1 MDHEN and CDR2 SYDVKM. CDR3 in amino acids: CASSTGPARFF. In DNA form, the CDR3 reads TGTGCCAGCAGTACCGGCCCAGCCCGGTTCTTC.

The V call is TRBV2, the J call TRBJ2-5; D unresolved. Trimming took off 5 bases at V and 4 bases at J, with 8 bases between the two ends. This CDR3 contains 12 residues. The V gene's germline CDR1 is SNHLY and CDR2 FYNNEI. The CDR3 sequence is CASSFVAETQYF. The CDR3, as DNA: TGTGCCAGCAGTTTTGTTGCAGAGACCCAGTACTTC.

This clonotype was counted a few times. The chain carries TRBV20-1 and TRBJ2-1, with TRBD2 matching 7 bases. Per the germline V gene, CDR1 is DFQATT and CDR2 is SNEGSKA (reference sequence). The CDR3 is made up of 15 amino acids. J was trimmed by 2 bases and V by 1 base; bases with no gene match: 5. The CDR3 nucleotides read TGCAGTGCTAGAGCGGAGGGAGGGCCCTACAATGAGCAGTTCTTC. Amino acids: CSARAEGGPYNEQFF.

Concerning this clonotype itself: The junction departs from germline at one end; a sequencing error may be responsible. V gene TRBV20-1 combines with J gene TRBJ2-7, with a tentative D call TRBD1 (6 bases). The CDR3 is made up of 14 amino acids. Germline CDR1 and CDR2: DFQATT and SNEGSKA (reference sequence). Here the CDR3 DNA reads TGCAGTGCTGGAGATCCCCAGGGGAGATACGAGCAGTACTTC. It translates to CSAGDPQGRYEQYF.

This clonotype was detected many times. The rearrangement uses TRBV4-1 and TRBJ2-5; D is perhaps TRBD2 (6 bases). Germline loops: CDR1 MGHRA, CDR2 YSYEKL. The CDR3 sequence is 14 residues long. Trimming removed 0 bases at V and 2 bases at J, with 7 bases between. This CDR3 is CASSQEGLQETQYF. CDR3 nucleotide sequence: TGCGCCAGCAGCCAAGAGGGACTTCAAGAGACCCAGTACTTC.

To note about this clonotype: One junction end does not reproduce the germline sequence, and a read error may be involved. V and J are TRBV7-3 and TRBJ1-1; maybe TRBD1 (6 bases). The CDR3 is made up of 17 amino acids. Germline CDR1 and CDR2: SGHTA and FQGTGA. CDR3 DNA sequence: TGTGCTAGCAGCGGTCAGAGGACAGACGTAATGAACACTGAAGCTTTCTTT. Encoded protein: CASSGQRTDVMNTEAFF. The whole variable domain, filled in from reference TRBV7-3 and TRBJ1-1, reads GAGVSQTPSNKVTEKGKYVELRCDPISGHTALYWYRQSLGQGPEFLIYFQGTGAADDSGLPNDRFFAVRPEGSVSTLKIQRTERGDSAVYLCASSGQRTDVMNTEAFFGQGTRLTVV.

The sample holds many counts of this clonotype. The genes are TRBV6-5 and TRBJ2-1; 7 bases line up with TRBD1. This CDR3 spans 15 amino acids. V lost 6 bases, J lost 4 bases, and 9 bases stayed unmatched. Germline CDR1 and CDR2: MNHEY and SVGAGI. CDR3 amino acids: CASSPKTGWYNEQFF. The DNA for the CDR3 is TGTGCCAGCAGCCCAAAGACAGGGTGGTACAATGAGCAGTTCTTC.

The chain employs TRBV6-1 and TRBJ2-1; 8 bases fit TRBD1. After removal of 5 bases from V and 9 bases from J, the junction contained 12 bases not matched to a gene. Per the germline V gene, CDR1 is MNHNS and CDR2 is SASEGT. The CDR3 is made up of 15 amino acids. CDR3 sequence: CASSRQGRNNSEQFF. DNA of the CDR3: TGTGCCAGCAGTCGACAGGGGCGAAATAACAGTGAGCAGTTCTTC.

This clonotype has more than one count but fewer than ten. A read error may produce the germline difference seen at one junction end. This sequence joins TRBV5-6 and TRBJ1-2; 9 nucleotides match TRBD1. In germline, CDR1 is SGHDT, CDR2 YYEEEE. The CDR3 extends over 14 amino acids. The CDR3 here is CASSPGQGNYGCTF. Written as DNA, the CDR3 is TGTGCCAGCAGCCCTGGACAGGGGAACTATGGCTGCACCTTC.

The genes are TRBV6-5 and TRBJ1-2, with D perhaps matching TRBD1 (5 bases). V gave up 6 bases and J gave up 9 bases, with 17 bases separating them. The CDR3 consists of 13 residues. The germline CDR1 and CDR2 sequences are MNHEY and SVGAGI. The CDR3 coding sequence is TGTGCCAGCAGGGAATCCGCGGGGGACCGCTACACCTTC. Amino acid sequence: CASRESAGDRYTF.

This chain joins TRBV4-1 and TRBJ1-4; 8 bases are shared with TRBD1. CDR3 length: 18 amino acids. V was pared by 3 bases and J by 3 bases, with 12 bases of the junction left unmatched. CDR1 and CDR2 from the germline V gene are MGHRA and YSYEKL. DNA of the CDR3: TGCGCCAGCAGCCATCTCTATAGGCAGGGGGCGGCTAATGAAAAACTGTTTTTT. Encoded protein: CASSHLYRQGAANEKLFF.

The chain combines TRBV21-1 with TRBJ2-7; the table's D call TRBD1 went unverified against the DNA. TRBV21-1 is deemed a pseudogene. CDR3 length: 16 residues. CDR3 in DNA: TGTGCCAGCAGCAAAGACAGGGGGGTAGAACCCTACGAGCAGTACTTC. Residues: CASSKDRGVEPYEQYF.

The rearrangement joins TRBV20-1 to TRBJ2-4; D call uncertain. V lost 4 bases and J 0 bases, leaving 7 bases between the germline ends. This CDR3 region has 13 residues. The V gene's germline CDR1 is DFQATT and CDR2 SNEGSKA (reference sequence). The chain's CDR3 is CSATFIAKNIQYF. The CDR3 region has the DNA TGCAGTGCTACATTCATAGCCAAAAACATTCAGTACTTC.

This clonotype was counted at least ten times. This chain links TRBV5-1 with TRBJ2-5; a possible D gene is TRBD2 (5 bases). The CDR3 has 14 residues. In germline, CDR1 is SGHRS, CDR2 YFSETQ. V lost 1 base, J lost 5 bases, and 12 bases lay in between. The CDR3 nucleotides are TGCGCCAGCAGCTTGCCCAGGACGGGGGAGACCCAGTACTTC. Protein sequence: CASSLPRTGETQYF.

The CDR3 DNA reads as TGCAGTGCTAGAGATAGGGCTCGGGTCCTAGACGATTGGGAGACCCAGTACTTC. The encoded protein is CSARDRARVLDDWETQYF. The chain has TRBV20-1 and TRBJ2-5; D gene ambiguous. From germline, CDR1 is DFQATT and CDR2 SNEGSKA (reference sequence). V lost 0 bases and J 5 bases, leaving 25 bases between the germline ends. The length of the CDR3 is 18 residues.

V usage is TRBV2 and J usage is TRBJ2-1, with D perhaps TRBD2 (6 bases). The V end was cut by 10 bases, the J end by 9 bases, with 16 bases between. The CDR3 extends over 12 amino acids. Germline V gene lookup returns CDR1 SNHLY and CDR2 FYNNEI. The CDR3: CATKSPGVEQFF. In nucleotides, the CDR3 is TGTGCCACGAAAAGCCCGGGAGTTGAGCAGTTCTTC.

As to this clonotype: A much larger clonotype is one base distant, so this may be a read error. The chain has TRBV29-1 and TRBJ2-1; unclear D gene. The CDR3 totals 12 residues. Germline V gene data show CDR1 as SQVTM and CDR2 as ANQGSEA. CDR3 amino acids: CSIEESSVEQFF. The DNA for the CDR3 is TGCAGCATTGAAGAAAGTAGTGTCGAGCAGTTCTTC.

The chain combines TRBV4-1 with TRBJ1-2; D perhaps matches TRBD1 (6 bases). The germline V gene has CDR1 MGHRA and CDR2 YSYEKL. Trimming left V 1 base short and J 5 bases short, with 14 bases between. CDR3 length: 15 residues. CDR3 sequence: CASSQGGGGRYGYTF. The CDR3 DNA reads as TGCGCCAGCAGCCAAGGAGGGGGAGGTCGGTATGGCTACACCTTC.

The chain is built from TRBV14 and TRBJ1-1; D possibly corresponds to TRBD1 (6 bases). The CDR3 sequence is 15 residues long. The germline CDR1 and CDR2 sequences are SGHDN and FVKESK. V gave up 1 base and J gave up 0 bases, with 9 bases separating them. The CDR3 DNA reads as TGTGCCAGCAGCCAAGCGGGGGGCATGAACACTGAAGCTTTCTTT. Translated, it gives CASSQAGGMNTEAFF.

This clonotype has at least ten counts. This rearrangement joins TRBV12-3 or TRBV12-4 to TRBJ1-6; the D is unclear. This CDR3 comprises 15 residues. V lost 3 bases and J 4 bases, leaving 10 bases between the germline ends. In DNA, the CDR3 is TGTGCCAGCAGTTTCGGACCGGATTATAATTCACCCCTCCACTTT. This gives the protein CASSFGPDYNSPLHF.

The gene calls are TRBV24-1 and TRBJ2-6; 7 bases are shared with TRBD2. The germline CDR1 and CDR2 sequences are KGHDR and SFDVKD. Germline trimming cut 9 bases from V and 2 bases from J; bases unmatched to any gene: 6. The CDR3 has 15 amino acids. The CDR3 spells CATARSGTGANVLTF. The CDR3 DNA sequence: TGTGCCACCGCACGGAGCGGGACTGGGGCCAACGTCCTGACTTTC.

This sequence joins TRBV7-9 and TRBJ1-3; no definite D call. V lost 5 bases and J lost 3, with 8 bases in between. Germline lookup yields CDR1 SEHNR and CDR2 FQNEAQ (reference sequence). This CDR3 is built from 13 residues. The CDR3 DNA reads TGTGCCAGCAGCGAACGATATGGAAACACCATATATTTT. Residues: CASSERYGNTIYF.